The present entry profiles one T cell receptor (beta chain) with its context. This CDR3 is 15 amino acids long. V was cut by 4 bases and J by 0 bases, with 10 bases left in between. Germline CDR1 and CDR2: MNHEY and SVGAGI. This sample was included in a study of cytomegalovirus exposure and HLA in healthy donors. Study in general: Earlier work reported about 110 million unique TCR beta sequences from some 180 million T cells.

Amplification used 60 Vbeta primers and 13 Jbeta primers. Only in-frame clones appear in the TCRdb table, and some are missing; sequencing was by immunoSEQ multiplex PCR. The data hold under 150,000 clones, with more than 80% observed a single time. This chain uses TRBV6-5 with TRBJ1-3, with unresolved D. The specimen sequenced was PBMCs. This receptor was identified in a man aged 25-40 years in good health and CMV-seronegative. The CDR3 DNA is TGTGCCAGCAGTTCTTCTTTTAGCTCTGGAAACACCATATATTTT. Amino acids: CASSSSFSSGNTIYF.